The rows below give T cell receptor beta chains drawn from one sample of a study of T cell responses to AZD1222 COVID-19 vaccine. Libraries were prepared by immunoSEQ multiplex PCR; TCRdb keeps only in-frame clonotypes and omits some of them. The sample records 100,000 or so clones, more than 70% being singletons. The sample in question was peripheral blood, obtained on day 0 of AZD1222 vaccination. The receptors were gathered from an adult in good health. Each CDR3 is given with its conserved first and last residue. A D gene is named only where the DNA matches it firmly. Where a row states a size, it is once, few, many or the class of an expanded clone; other rows omit it.

CDR3 protein | CDR3 DNA | J gene | clone size | D gene | V gene
CASSRRAGNTIYF | TGTGCCAGCAGCCGGAGGGCTGGAAACACCATATATTTT | TRBJ1-3 | - | - | TRBV5-8
CASSQDIPSGAPDTQYF | TGTGCCAGCAGCCAAGATATCCCTAGCGGGGCGCCAGATACGCAGTATTTT | TRBJ2-3 | few | TRBD2 | TRBV14
CASSTRQGGANVLTF | TGTGCCAGCAGTACTCGACAGGGTGGGGCCAACGTCCTGACTTTC | TRBJ2-6 | - | TRBD1 | TRBV6-2/TRBV6-3
CASSSSGPYNEQFF | TGTGCCAGCAGCTCCTCCGGACCCTACAATGAGCAGTTCTTC | TRBJ2-1 | few | - | TRBV3-1/TRBV3-2
CASSMVLGRAVREQYF | TGTGCCAGTAGTATGGTACTGGGCAGGGCGGTAAGAGAGCAGTACTTC | TRBJ2-7 | once | - | TRBV19
CASSPLGGDEKLFF | TGTGCCAGCTCACCCCTGGGGGGGGATGAAAAACTGTTTTTT | TRBJ1-4 | - | - | TRBV18
CASSQNWGRDTGELFF | TGCGCCAGCAGCCAAAACTGGGGGAGGGACACCGGGGAGCTGTTTTTT | TRBJ2-2 | - | TRBD2 | TRBV4-3
CASSSVPTTPEQFF | TGTGCCAGCAGTTCGGTTCCCACTACCCCAGAGCAGTTCTTC | TRBJ2-1 | - | - | TRBV27
CATSDSGTDRNYGYTF | TGTGCCACCAGTGATTCCGGGACAGACAGAAACTATGGCTACACCTTC | TRBJ1-2 | - | TRBD1 | TRBV24-1
CASSQEGAYSPLHF | TGCGCCAGCAGCCAAGAAGGTGCCTATTCACCCCTCCACTTT | TRBJ1-6 | - | - | TRBV4-1
CASSQDEPSILEEQYF | TGTGCCAGCTCGCAAGACGAGCCATCAATTCTCGAGGAGCAGTACTTC | TRBJ2-7 | - | - | TRBV18
CASSIAGNGYTF | TGTGCCAGTAGTATTGCAGGGAATGGCTACACCTTC | TRBJ1-2 | - | - | TRBV19
CASRAQGVNTEAFF | TGTGCCAGCAGAGCACAGGGGGTGAACACTGAAGCTTTCTTT | TRBJ1-1 | - | TRBD1 | TRBV2
CASSEDSGGMNTEAFF | TGTGCCAGCAGTGAAGATTCCGGGGGTATGAACACTGAAGCTTTCTTT | TRBJ1-1 | - | - | TRBV6-1
CASSFELAVYNEQFF | TGTGCCAGCAGCTTTGAACTAGCGGTCTACAATGAGCAGTTCTTC | TRBJ2-1 | - | TRBD2 | TRBV5-6
CASSLGGGSSYNEQFF | TGCGCCAGCAGCTTGGGCGGGGGCAGCTCCTACAATGAGCAGTTCTTC | TRBJ2-1 | - | - | TRBV5-1
CASRAGQGALTNEKLFF | TGTGCCAGCAGGGCGGGACAGGGGGCGCTGACTAATGAAAAACTGTTTTTT | TRBJ1-4 | - | TRBD1 | TRBV28
CATSDAGRSTDTQYF | TGTGCCACCAGTGATGCCGGGAGAAGCACAGATACGCAGTATTTT | TRBJ2-3 | once | - | TRBV24-1